The source of this T cell receptor beta chain is a study of cytomegalovirus exposure and HLA in healthy donors. Study outcomes and limitations: The presence/absence work took it that sequencing depth was about the same across donors. Segments of the TCR beta V type were, in most cases, productive about 90% or about 30% of the time in an earlier analysis. TRBV6-2, TRBV6-3 and other indistinguishable V segments were excluded.

With 5 bases clipped from V and 1 base from J, the junction kept 8 bases outside the gene matches. CDR3 size: 16 residues. The germline CDR1 and CDR2 sequences are SGHNT and YENEEA. Concerning this clone: What it binds is unknown.

The PCR employed 60 Vbeta primers together with 13 Jbeta primers. Sequencing used immunoSEQ multiplex PCR; TCRdb keeps in-frame clones, though not all of them. Of approximately 160,000 clones in the sample, about 80% were seen once. Material: PBMCs. The receptor was isolated from a male donor in good health and CMV-seronegative. The chain uses TRBV11-3 and TRBJ2-1, with TRBD1 identical over 7 bases. CDR3 sequence reads: CASSPRDSPSYNEQFF. CDR3 sequence (DNA): TGTGCCAGCAGCCCCAGGGACAGTCCTTCCTACAATGAGCAGTTCTTC. The full variable domain, in which reference TRBV11-3 and TRBJ2-1 provide the parts outside the CDR3, is EAGVVQSPRYKIIEKKQPVAFWCNPISGHNTLYWYLQNLGQGPELLIRYENEEAVDDSQLPKDRFSAERLKGVDSTLKIQPAELGDSAVYLCASSPRDSPSYNEQFFGPGTRLTVL.